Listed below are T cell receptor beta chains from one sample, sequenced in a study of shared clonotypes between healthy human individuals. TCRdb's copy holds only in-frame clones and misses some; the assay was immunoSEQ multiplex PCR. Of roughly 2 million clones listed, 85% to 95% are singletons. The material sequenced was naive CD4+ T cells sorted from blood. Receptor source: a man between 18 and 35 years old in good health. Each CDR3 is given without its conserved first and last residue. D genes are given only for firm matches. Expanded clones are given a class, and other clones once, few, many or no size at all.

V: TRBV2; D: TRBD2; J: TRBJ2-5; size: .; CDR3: ASLLTLASQETQY
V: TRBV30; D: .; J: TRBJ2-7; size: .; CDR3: AWSGQGTAIYEQY
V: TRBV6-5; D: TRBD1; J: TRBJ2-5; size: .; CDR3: ASSQQQGSETQY
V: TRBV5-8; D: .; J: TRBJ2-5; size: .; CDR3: ASSYQSETQY
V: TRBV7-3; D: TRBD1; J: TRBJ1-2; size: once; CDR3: ASSPGGQGDRYGYT
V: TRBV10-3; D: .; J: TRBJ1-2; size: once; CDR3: AISEGTGETYGYT
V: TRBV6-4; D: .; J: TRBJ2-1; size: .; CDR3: ASSEGLASYNEQF
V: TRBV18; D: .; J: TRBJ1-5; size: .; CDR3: ASSPWEAQQPQH
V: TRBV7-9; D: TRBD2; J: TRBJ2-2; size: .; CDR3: ASKFGTSGNTGELF
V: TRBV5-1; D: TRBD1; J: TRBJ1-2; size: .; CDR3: ASSLPDRVGYT
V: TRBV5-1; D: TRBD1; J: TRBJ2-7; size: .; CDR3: ASSKDRGYEQY
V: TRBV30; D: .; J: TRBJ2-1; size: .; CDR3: AWGQTYNEQF
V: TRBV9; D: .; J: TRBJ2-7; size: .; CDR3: ASSPWKSSYEQY
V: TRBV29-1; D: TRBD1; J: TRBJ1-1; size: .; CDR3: SVSQGDTEAF
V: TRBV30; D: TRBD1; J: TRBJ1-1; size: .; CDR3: AWSRQGGTEAF
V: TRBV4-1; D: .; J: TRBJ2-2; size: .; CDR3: ASSQVAGPRTGELF
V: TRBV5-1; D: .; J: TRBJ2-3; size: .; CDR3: ASSLPSNTDTQY
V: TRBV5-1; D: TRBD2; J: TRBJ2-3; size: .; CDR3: ASSTTSGPDTQY
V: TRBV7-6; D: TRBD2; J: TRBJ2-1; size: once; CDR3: ASSVRTSFSDEQF
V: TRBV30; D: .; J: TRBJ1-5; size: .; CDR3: AWSQGRVNQPQH
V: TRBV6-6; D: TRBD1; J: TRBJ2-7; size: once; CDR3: ASSRAGQGVPEQY
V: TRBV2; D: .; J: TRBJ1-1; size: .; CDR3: ATKRARVETEAF
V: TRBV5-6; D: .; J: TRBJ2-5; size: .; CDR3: ASSLEGPGWKTQY
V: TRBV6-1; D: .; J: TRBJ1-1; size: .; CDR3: ASSEGQVNTEAF
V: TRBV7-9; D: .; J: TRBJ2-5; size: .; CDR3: ASSKVETQY
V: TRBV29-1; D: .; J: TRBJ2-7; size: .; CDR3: SVGTETDEQY
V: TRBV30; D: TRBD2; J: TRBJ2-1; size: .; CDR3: AWSVGGGAREQF
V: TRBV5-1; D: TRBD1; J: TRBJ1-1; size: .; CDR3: ASSSGQGGEAF
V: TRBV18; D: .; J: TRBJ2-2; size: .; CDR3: ASSPITGTGELF
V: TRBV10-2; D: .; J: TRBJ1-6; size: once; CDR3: ASSESKGTPLH
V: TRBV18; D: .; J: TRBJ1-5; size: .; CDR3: ASSPVSNQPQH
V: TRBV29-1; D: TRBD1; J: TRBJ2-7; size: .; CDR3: SVGQTYEQY
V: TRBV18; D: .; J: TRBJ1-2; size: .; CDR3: ASSPNPDINYGYT
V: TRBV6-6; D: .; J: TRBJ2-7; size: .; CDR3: ASSSYGPGNTYEQY
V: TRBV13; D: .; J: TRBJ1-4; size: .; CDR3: ASSLGTLSGPGTNEKLF
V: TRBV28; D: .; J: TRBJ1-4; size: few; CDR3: ASNSGSGGAWEKLF